This note documents a single T cell receptor beta chain sequence. As yet, its antigen is unknown. As defined, naive CD8 cells were CD45RO-negative and positively selected for CCR7, with terminally differentiated effector memory CD45RA+ cells excluded. Healthy HIV-negative adults with no recent acute infections or vaccinations were recruited as donors. The data were taken from a study of shared clonotypes between healthy human individuals. Looking at the study overall: The donor pool was made up of two women and three men aged 18 to 49. Whole-study results and caveats: Rarefaction demonstrated incomplete sorted-subset sequencing despite large depth.

CDR1 and CDR2 (germline): KGHSH, LQKENI. This CDR3 region has 15 residues. V lost 3 bases, J lost 5 bases, and 5 bases stayed unmatched. The assay was immunoSEQ multiplex PCR, and TCRdb's table has in-frame clones only and misses some. The sample includes approximately 1.9 million clones, around 93% of them seen just once. The V gene is TRBV18, the J gene TRBJ1-5; 9 bases are a match to TRBD1. The receptor comes from a man aged 18 to 29 in good health. Some clones in this sample may be carry-over from other donors' samples. Sequencing used naive CD8+ T cells from PBMCs. Written as DNA, the CDR3 is TGTGCCAGCTCACCTGGGACAGGGAAACATCAGCCCCAGCATTTT. Translated, it gives CASSPGTGKHQPQHF.